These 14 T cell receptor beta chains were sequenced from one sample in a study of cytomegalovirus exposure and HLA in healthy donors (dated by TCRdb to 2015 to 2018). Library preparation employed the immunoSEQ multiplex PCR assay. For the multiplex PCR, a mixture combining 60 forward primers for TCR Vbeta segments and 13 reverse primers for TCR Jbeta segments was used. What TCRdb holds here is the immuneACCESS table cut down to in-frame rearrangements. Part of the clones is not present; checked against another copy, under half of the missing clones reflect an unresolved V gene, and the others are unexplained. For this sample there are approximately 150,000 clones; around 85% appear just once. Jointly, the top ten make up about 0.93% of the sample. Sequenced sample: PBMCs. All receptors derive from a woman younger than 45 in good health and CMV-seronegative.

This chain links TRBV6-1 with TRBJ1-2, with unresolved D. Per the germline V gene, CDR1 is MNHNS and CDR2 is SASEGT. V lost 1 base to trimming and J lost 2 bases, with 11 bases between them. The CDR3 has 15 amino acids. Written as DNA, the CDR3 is TGTGCCAGCAGTGAAGGGCCAGGAAGAAACTATGGCTACACCTTC. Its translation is CASSEGPGRNYGYTF.

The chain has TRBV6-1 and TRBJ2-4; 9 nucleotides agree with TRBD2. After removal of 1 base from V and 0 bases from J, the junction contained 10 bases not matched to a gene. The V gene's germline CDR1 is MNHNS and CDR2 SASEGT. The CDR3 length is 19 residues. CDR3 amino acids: CASSEVGLAGTLAKNIQYF. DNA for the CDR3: TGTGCCAGCAGTGAAGTTGGGCTAGCGGGGACTTTAGCCAAAAACATTCAGTACTTC.

The DNA for the CDR3 is TGTGCCAGCAGCCTACTAGACAGGCTAAGCACAGATACGCAGTATTTT. Translation gives CASSLLDRLSTDTQYF. The chain has TRBV7-2 and TRBJ2-3; weak D call: TRBD1 (6 bases). The CDR3 spans 16 residues. CDR1 and CDR2 (germline): SGHTA, FQGNSA. V was pared by 5 bases and J by 0 bases, with 15 bases between.

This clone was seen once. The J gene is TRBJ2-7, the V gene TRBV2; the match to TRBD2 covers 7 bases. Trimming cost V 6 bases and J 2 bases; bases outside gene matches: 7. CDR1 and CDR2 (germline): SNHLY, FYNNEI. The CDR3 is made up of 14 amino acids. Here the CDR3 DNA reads TGTGCCAGCAGGGAGGGACTATCTCCCTACGAGCAGTACTTC. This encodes CASREGLSPYEQYF.

Here the CDR3 reads CASSPFHRNTEAFF. For the CDR3, the DNA is TGTGCCAGCAGCCCGTTTCACAGGAACACTGAAGCTTTCTTT. The chain uses TRBV5-6 and TRBJ1-1; D is unresolved. The CDR3 has 14 amino acids. Germline V lookup: CDR1 SGHDT, CDR2 YYEEEE. With 4 bases removed from V and 1 base from J, the gap between germline ends came to 11 bases.

The chain's CDR3 is CSVALRGDTEAFF. In DNA, the CDR3 is TGCAGCGTAGCCCTTCGAGGTGACACTGAAGCTTTCTTT. V gene TRBV29-1 combines with J gene TRBJ1-1; D is unresolved. Germline V gives CDR1 SQVTM, CDR2 ANQGSEA. Trimming removed 6 bases from V and 3 bases from J, with 14 bases in between. There are 13 residues in the CDR3.

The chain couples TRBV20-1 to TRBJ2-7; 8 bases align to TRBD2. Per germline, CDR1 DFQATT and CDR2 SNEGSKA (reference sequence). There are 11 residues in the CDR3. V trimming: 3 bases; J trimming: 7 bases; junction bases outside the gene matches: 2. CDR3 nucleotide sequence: TGCAGTGCTAGGGCGGGGGGAGAGCAGTACTTC. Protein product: CSARAGGEQYF.

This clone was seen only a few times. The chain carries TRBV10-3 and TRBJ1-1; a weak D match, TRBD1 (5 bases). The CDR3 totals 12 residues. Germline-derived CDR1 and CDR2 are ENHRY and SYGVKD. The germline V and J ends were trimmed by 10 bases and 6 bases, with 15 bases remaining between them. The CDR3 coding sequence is TGTGCCACAAAAGGGGAGGCCCCTGAAGCTTTCTTT. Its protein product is CATKGEAPEAFF.

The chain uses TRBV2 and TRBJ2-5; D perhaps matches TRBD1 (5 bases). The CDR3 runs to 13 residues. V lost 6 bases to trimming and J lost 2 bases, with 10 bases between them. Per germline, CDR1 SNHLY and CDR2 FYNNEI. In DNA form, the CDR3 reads TGTGCCAGCAGAAGACAGAAACAAGAGACCCAGTACTTC. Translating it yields CASRRQKQETQYF.

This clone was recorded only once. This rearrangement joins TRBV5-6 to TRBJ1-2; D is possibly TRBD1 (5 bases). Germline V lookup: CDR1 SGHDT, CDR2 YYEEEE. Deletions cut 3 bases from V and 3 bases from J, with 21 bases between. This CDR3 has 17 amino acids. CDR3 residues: CASSYLEARALYYGYTF. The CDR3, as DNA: TGTGCCAGCAGCTATCTCGAGGCCAGGGCACTCTACTATGGCTACACCTTC.

DNA of the CDR3: TGTGCCACCAGCAGAGATATGGAGGGACTAGATAGCTACGAGCAGTACTTC. Its translation is CATSRDMEGLDSYEQYF. The chain combines TRBV15 with TRBJ2-5; TRBD2 matches 8 bases. The J call could be wrong; TRBJ2-7 is a better fit for the DNA end. The germline CDR1 and CDR2 sequences are LNHNV and YYDKDF (reference sequence). The CDR3 has 17 amino acids.

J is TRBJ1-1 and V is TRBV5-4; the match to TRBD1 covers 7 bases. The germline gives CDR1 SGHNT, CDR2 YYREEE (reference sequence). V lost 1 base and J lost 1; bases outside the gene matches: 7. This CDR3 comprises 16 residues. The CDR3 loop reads CASSLNRGHGNTEAFF. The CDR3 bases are TGTGCCAGCAGCTTGAATAGGGGGCATGGGAACACTGAAGCTTTCTTT. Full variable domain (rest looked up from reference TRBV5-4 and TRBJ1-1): ETGVTQSPTHLIKTRGQQVTLRCSSQSGHNTVSWYQQALGQGPQFIFQYYREEENGRGNFPPRFSGLQFPNYSSELNVNALELDDSALYLCASSLNRGHGNTEAFFGQGTRLTVV.

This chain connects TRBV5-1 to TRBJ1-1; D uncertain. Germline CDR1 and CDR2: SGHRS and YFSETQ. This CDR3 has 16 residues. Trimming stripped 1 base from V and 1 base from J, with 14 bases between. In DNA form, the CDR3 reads TGCGCCAGCAGCTTGCCCCTTTCGGGTAGGAACACTGAAGCTTTCTTT. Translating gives CASSLPLSGRNTEAFF.

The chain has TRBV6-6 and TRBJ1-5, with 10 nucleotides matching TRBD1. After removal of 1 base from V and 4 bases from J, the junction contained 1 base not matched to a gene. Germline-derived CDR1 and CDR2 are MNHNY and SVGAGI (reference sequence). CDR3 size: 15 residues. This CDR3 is CASSYLGQGNQPQHF. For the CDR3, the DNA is TGTGCCAGCAGTTACTTGGGACAGGGGAATCAGCCCCAGCATTTT.